This T cell receptor beta chain was documented in a study of shared clonotypes between healthy human individuals. With respect to this clone: Its antigen is as yet unknown.

Study observations and caveats: Clonotypes that were shared across a few donors made up about 5.1% of naive CD4 clonotypes. Shared clonotypes across all four donors exceeded non-shared ones in generation probability. Sequencing depth was a factor that was expected to affect clonotype sharing among donors.

This CDR3 has 13 amino acids. The V end was cut by 5 bases, the J end by 4 bases, with 12 bases between. Germline V lookup: CDR1 SGHRS, CDR2 YFSETQ. Sequencing was performed with immunoSEQ multiplex PCR; in TCRdb, only in-frame clones are kept and a portion is missing. The profile shows 2 million to 2.5 million clones, under 97% of them singletons. A split of CD4+ cells into CD45RA+ naive and CD45RA-negative memory subsets was performed. The specimen was naive CD4+ T cells sorted from blood. Noted subset: CD45RA+ positively selected. V usage is TRBV5-1 and J usage is TRBJ1-1; D may be TRBD1 (6 bases). This sequence originates from a man aged 18 to 35 in good health. CDR3 amino acids: CASSLQGFTEAFF. The CDR3 bases are TGCGCCAGCAGTTTACAGGGTTTCACTGAAGCTTTCTTT.